This T cell receptor beta chain was obtained from a study of early T cells in non-severe SARS-CoV-2 infection. This clonotype was recorded at least ten times. Unique molecular identifiers tagged individual cDNA molecules. One entry per CDR3 protein results from TCRdb running MiXCR on the 5' RACE reads. Found here are 30,000 to 40,000 distinct CDR3 sequences, 5% to 6% of them singletons; the top ten hold roughly 13%. CDR1 DFQATT and CDR2 SNEGSKA come from the germline V gene (reference sequence). CDR3 length: 15 residues. V was shortened by 5 bases and J by 0 bases, with 11 bases between the two germline ends.

This chain links TRBV20-1 with TRBJ2-6; D gene uncertain. The clonotype comes from an adult who was a healthcare worker with PCR-confirmed SARS-CoV-2 infection or an uninfected control (not recorded which). Specimen: whole blood. Written as DNA, the CDR3 is TGCAGTGCTTCAATATTACACTCTGGGGCCAACGTCCTGACTTTC. Its protein product is CSASILHSGANVLTF.